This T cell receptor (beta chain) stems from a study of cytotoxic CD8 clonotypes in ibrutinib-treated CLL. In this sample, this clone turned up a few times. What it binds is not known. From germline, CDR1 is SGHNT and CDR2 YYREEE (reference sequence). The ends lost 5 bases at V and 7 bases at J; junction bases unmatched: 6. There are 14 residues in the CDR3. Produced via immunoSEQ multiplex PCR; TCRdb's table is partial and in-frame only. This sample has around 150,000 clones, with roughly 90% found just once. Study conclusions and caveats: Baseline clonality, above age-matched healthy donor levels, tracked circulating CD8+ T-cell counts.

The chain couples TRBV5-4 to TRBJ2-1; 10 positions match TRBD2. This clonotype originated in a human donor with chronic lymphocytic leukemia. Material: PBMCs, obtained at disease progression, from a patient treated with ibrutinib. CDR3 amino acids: CASRTGTSVNEQFF. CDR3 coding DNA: TGTGCCAGCAGAACCGGGACTAGCGTTAATGAGCAGTTCTTC.